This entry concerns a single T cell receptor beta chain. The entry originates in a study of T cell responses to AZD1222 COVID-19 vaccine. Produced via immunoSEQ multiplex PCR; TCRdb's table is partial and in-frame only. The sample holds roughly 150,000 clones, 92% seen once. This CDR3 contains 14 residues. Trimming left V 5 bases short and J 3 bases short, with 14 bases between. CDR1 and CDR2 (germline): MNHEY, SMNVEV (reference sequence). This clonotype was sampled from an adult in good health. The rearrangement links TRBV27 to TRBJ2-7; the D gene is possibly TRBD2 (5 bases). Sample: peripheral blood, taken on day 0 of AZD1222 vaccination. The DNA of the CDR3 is TGTGCCAGCAGTGATCGGAGCGGAGGCTACGAGCAGTACTTC. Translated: CASSDRSGGYEQYF.